The 10 T cell receptor beta chains below all came from one sample that was sequenced in a study of T cell repertoires in cytomegalovirus infection. Their antigens remain unidentified. One entry per CDR3 protein, called by TCRdb with MiXCR from the reads. The sample carries roughly 920,000 distinct CDR3 sequences, roughly 30% recorded once. Sequenced here: cultured CD8+ T cells from PBMCs, sampled from culture after CMV antigen stimulation. These receptors came from a human donor in good health (CMV status not recorded). Some clones in this sample may be carry-over from other donors' samples.

Worth noting for this clonotype: The junction and the germline gene differ at one end; a read error may be behind it. This sequence joins TRBV6-5 and TRBJ2-1; the D gene could be TRBD1 or TRBD2 (7 bases each). Germline CDR1 and CDR2: MNHEY and SVGAGI. The CDR3 covers 21 residues. Here the CDR3 DNA reads TGTGCCAACAGTTACTCGATGAGGGTTTATGCAGGGGGGGGCTCCTACAATGAGCAGTTCTTC. It specifies CANSYSMRVYAGGGSYNEQFF.

There are a few counts of this clonotype. V and J are TRBV11-1 and TRBJ2-5; D is uncertain. Between the trimmed V and J ends, which lost 5 bases and 0 bases, there was a span of 10 bases. Germline V gene sequence: CDR1 SGHAT, CDR2 FQDESV (reference sequence). The CDR3 runs 14 residues. The CDR3 spells CASSPPKYQETQYF. The CDR3, as DNA: TGTGCCAGCAGCCCCCCGAAGTACCAAGAGACCCAGTACTTC. The full variable domain, completed using reference TRBV11-1 and TRBJ2-5, is EAEVAQSPRYKITEKSQAVAFWCDPISGHATLYWYRQILGQGPELLVQFQDESVVDDSQLPKDRFSAERLKGVDSTLKIQPAELGDSAMYLCASSPPKYQETQYFGPGTRLLVL.

This clonotype was recorded once. The genes are TRBV12-3 or TRBV12-4 and TRBJ2-4; D gene unclear. The germline V and J ends were trimmed by 7 bases and 0 bases, with 16 bases remaining between them. This CDR3 region has 16 residues. The CDR3 here is CASTLGFELAKNIQYF. Written as DNA, the CDR3 is TGTGCCAGCACCCTGGGGTTCGAGTTAGCCAAAAACATTCAGTACTTC.

J is TRBJ2-7 and V is TRBV10-2; D gene unclear. The CDR3 totals 13 residues. Trimming pared 8 bases from V and 0 bases from J, leaving 11 bases between. Germline V gene sequence: CDR1 WSHSY, CDR2 SAAADI. The CDR3 DNA follows: TGCGCCAGCGGATATAGTCTCTCCTACGAGCAGTACTTC. It specifies CASGYSLSYEQYF.

This clonotype occurred a few times. The V gene is TRBV7-9, the J gene TRBJ1-4; 7 bases agree with TRBD1. The germline CDR1 and CDR2 sequences are SEHNR and FQNEAQ (reference sequence). V lost 5 bases and J lost 8; bases outside the gene matches: 8. This CDR3 spans 14 amino acids. CDR3 sequence (DNA): TGTGCCAGCAGCCCTGACAGGGCCAGGGAAAAACTGTTTTTT. Translating it yields CASSPDRAREKLFF.

The V gene is TRBV5-1, the J gene TRBJ2-5; tentative D call: TRBD2 (5 bases). Looked up from germline, CDR1 is SGHRS and CDR2 is YFSETQ. Trimming cost V 0 bases and J 0 bases, with 9 bases left between them. This CDR3 comprises 15 residues. CDR3 DNA: TGCGCCAGCAGCTTGGCGCGGGTGTACCAAGAGACCCAGTACTTC. Protein sequence: CASSLARVYQETQYF.

The V call is TRBV4-3, the J call TRBJ2-1, with D possibly matching TRBD1 (5 bases). The V gene's germline CDR1 is LGHNA and CDR2 YSLEER. The CDR3 length is 14 residues. V dropped 1 base and J dropped 10 bases, with 14 bases sitting between them. Written as DNA, the CDR3 is TGCGCCAGCAGCCAAGTAGGCAGACCAGGGGAGCAGTTCTTC. Translation: CASSQVGRPGEQFF.

The V call is TRBV7-9, the J call TRBJ1-2; 8 bases fit TRBD1. This CDR3 spans 14 amino acids. Looked up from germline, CDR1 is SEHNR and CDR2 is FQNEAQ (reference sequence). V shed 5 bases, J shed 6 bases, and the junction held 8 bases outside the gene matches. CDR3 nucleotide sequence: TGTGCCAGCAGCACCCGGACAGGGTTACATGGCTACACCTTC. Amino acid sequence: CASSTRTGLHGYTF.

The rearrangement links TRBV7-9 to TRBJ2-3; D is perhaps TRBD2 (6 bases). The CDR3 is 16 amino acids. V lost 5 bases and J lost 2, with 17 bases in between. Germline values: CDR1 SEHNR, CDR2 FQNEAQ (reference sequence). This CDR3 reads CASSLELALPTDTQYF. The CDR3 DNA follows: TGTGCCAGCAGCCTTGAGCTAGCGTTGCCCACAGATACGCAGTATTTT.

The sample holds a few counts of this clonotype. CDR3 sequence: CASSHRGGETQYF. The CDR3, as DNA: TGTGCCAGCAGCCACCGTGGGGGGGAGACCCAGTACTTC. The chain couples TRBV7-3 to TRBJ2-5, with a tentative D call TRBD2 (6 bases). The CDR3 is 13 amino acids. Germline V CDR1 and CDR2: SGHTA, FQGTGA. V lost 5 bases, J lost 5 bases, and 12 bases lay in between.